Below, one T cell receptor (beta chain) is given with its context. Antigen: not known. The same CDR3 is also encoded by other DNA sequences in this sample. Sequenced by immunoSEQ multiplex PCR; TCRdb stores in-frame clones only, minus some. The sample shows under 1,100,000 clones, about 84% of them seen only once. The sample is drawn from a study of shared clonotypes between healthy human individuals. Whole-study findings and limits: An expected dependence of interdonor clonotype sharing on sequencing depth was noted.

The V gene lost 4 bases and the J gene lost 0 bases, with 4 bases spanning the gap. The germline V gene has CDR1 SGHNT and CDR2 YYREEE (reference sequence). This CDR3 contains 12 residues. The sample was memory CD4+ T cells from PBMCs. This sample's subset: CD45RA-negative fraction. The chain joins TRBV5-4 to TRBJ2-5; D gene uncertain. The sequence was collected from a man between 18 and 29 years old in good health. Some clones in this sample may be carry-over from other donors' samples. The CDR3 DNA is TGTGCCAGCAGCCCGTACCAAGAGACCCAGTACTTC. Its translation is CASSPYQETQYF.